This T cell receptor beta chain was found in a study of T cell responses to AZD1222 COVID-19 vaccine. To note about this clone: One end of the junction varies from germline; a read error may be responsible.

Clones were read by immunoSEQ multiplex PCR, and TCRdb kept only the in-frame ones, dropping some. The repertoire consists of around 130,000 clones, with about 90% occurring once and the leading ten covering roughly 7.6%. Germline V gene lookup returns CDR1 DFQATT and CDR2 SNEGSKA (reference sequence). CDR3 length equals 11 residues. The sample in question was peripheral blood, obtained 28 days after the second dose of the MenACWY control vaccine. V is TRBV20-1 and J is TRBJ2-1, with 7 nucleotides matching TRBD2. This TCR came from an adult who received the MenACWY meningococcal vaccine as a control. CDR3 DNA: TGCAGTGCTAGTTTCGGGGGGAGTCGACTCTTC. Translated, it gives CSASFGGSRLF.